One and the same sample provided the 24 T cell receptor beta chains below, sequenced in a study of CD8 T cells in ankylosing spondylitis. TCRdb processed the 5' RACE reads anew with MiXCR; each CDR3 protein has one entry. This sample has approximately 540,000 distinct CDR3 sequences, with 10% to 15% found just once. Study-wide findings and caveats: A TCR beta motif of several highly homologous variants appeared characteristic of ankylosing spondylitis blood.

Their recognized antigens are unknown. Sequencing was performed on blood, either unsorted or a sorted T cell fraction (not recorded which). Source of these receptors: a male donor with ankylosing spondylitis.

This clonotype was counted a few times. The chain carries TRBV11-3 and TRBJ2-2; TRBD2 might be the D (5 bases). Trimming cost V 2 bases and J 4 bases, with 17 bases left between them. Germline CDR1 is SGHNT and CDR2 is YENEEA. CDR3 length: 17 residues. The CDR3 DNA is TGTGCCAGCAGCTTAAGATCAGAAGGGAGTCCCACCGGGGAGCTGTTTTTT. Its translation is CASSLRSEGSPTGELFF. Full variable domain (rest looked up from reference TRBV11-3 and TRBJ2-2): EAGVVQSPRYKIIEKKQPVAFWCNPISGHNTLYWYLQNLGQGPELLIRYENEEAVDDSQLPKDRFSAERLKGVDSTLKIQPAELGDSAVYLCASSLRSEGSPTGELFFGEGSRLTVL.

The chain uses TRBV3-1 and TRBJ2-1, with TRBD1 matching over 8 bases. Germline V CDR1 and CDR2: LGHDT, YNNKEL (reference sequence). After removal of 6 bases from V and 6 bases from J, the junction contained 4 bases not matched to a gene. The CDR3 runs to 13 residues. CDR3 DNA sequence: TGTGCCAGCAGACATACAGGGGGCAATGAGCAGTTCTTC. It encodes CASRHTGGNEQFF.

The V and J genes are TRBV18 and TRBJ2-2, with 8 bases lining up with TRBD1. Per the germline V gene, CDR1 is KGHSH and CDR2 is LQKENI. The J segment lost 4 bases and the V segment lost 3 bases, leaving 10 bases of the junction unmatched. The CDR3 extends over 17 amino acids. CDR3 residues: CASSPWTGRFGTGELFF. For the CDR3, the DNA is TGTGCCAGCTCACCGTGGACAGGGAGGTTCGGCACCGGGGAGCTGTTTTTT.

In this sample, this clonotype turned up many times. This chain connects TRBV29-1 to TRBJ2-1; 11 nucleotides agree with TRBD2. This CDR3 has 13 amino acids. Germline-derived CDR1 and CDR2 are SQVTM and ANQGSEA. With 7 bases clipped from V and 4 bases from J, the junction kept 3 bases outside the gene matches. CDR3 DNA sequence: TGCAGCGCCGGGACTAGCGGATACAATGAGCAGTTCTTC. The encoded protein is CSAGTSGYNEQFF.

The rearrangement links TRBV7-9 to TRBJ2-1, with D unresolved. The V gene's germline CDR1 is SEHNR and CDR2 FQNEAQ (reference sequence). The CDR3 sequence is 14 residues long. V gave up 5 bases and J gave up 7 bases, with 15 bases separating them. The CDR3: CASSLQGQVNEQFF. Here the CDR3 DNA reads TGTGCCAGCAGCCTCCAAGGGCAGGTGAATGAGCAGTTCTTC.

The chain is built from TRBV28 and TRBJ2-5, with 8 nucleotides matching TRBD2. The germline V gene has CDR1 MDHEN and CDR2 SYDVKM. After removal of 4 bases from V and 4 bases from J, the junction contained 8 bases not matched to a gene. The CDR3 has 15 residues. CDR3 bases: TGTGCCAGCAGTTCGACTAGCGTTCCAATAGAGACCCAGTACTTC. It codes for CASSSTSVPIETQYF.

V is TRBV7-8 and J is TRBJ2-7; TRBD1 is a possible D gene (7 bases). The CDR3 covers 16 residues. V lost 7 bases, J lost 4 bases, and 23 bases lay in between. Germline CDR1 and CDR2: SGHVS and FQNEAQ. The CDR3 protein is CASTQDREALFYEQYF. In DNA form, the CDR3 reads TGTGCCAGCACCCAAGACAGGGAGGCCCTTTTTTACGAGCAGTACTTC.

The chain joins TRBV14 to TRBJ2-3, with D unresolved. Trimming removed 3 bases from V and 4 bases from J, with 2 bases in between. CDR1 SGHDN and CDR2 FVKESK come from the germline V gene. The CDR3 is 11 amino acids. The CDR3 loop is CASSHSDTQYF. The CDR3, as DNA: TGTGCCAGCAGCCACTCAGATACGCAGTATTTT.

This clonotype was seen more than once but under ten times. The J gene is TRBJ1-2, the V gene TRBV4-1; 7 bases map to TRBD1. CDR1 MGHRA and CDR2 YSYEKL come from the germline V gene. The junction had 8 bases not matched to a gene; V was cut back by 2 bases and J by 5 bases. The CDR3 extends over 15 amino acids. The CDR3 region is CASSQTGQAVYGYTF. CDR3 DNA sequence: TGCGCCAGCAGCCAAACAGGACAGGCCGTATATGGCTACACCTTC.

This clonotype was seen more than once but under ten times. This chain connects TRBV10-3 to TRBJ2-3; D gene uncertain. Germline CDR1 reads ENHRY; CDR2 reads SYGVKD. Trimming shortened V by 2 bases and J by 0 bases, and 6 bases separated the two germline ends. CDR3 length: 14 residues. CDR3 in amino acids: CAISENPSTDTQYF. CDR3 bases: TGTGCCATCAGTGAGAATCCCAGCACAGATACGCAGTATTTT.

The CDR3 loop is CASSFADRVRGEKLRDLNQETQYF. The DNA for the CDR3 is TGTGCCAGCAGCTTCGCCGACAGGGTACGGGGGGAAAAATTGAGGGACCTCAACCAAGAGACCCAGTACTTC. V is TRBV5-4 and J is TRBJ2-5; D could derive from TRBD1 or TRBD2 (7 bases each). The V gene lost 2 bases and the J gene lost 0 bases, with 38 bases spanning the gap. This CDR3 comprises 24 residues. Germline V CDR1 and CDR2: SGHNT, YYREEE (reference sequence). Combining the CDR3 with reference TRBV5-4 and TRBJ2-5 gives the whole variable domain ETGVTQSPTHLIKTRGQQVTLRCSSQSGHNTVSWYQQALGQGPQFIFQYYREEENGRGNFPPRFSGLQFPNYSSELNVNALELDDSALYLCASSFADRVRGEKLRDLNQETQYFGPGTRLLVL.

The V call is TRBV7-2, the J call TRBJ2-7, with TRBD1 matching over 7 bases. Germline V gene data show CDR1 as SGHTA and CDR2 as FQGNSA. This CDR3 is built from 14 residues. The V segment lost 5 bases and the J segment 5 bases; nucleotides outside the gene matches: 9. This CDR3 is CASSQRDRANEQYF. CDR3 bases: TGTGCCAGCAGCCAGCGAGACAGGGCCAACGAGCAGTACTTC.

This clonotype was seen only a few times. V gene TRBV19 combines with J gene TRBJ2-5; no clear D. CDR3 length: 13 residues. Trimming took 6 bases from V and 4 from J, leaving 12 bases between them. CDR1 is LNHDA, CDR2 SQIVND, per germline (reference sequence). The CDR3 nucleotides are TGTGCCAGTAGGCCAGGTTCGTTAGAGACCCAGTACTTC. Amino acid sequence: CASRPGSLETQYF.

This clonotype has just a few counts. The gene calls are TRBV12-3 or TRBV12-4 and TRBJ1-6; D gene unclear. V was clipped by 5 bases and J by 8 bases, with 10 bases between them. The CDR3 has 13 amino acids. The CDR3 spells CASSLIGYSPLHF. The DNA for the CDR3 is TGTGCCAGCAGTCTCATAGGATATTCACCCCTCCACTTT.

The rearrangement links TRBV7-9 to TRBJ1-5; no clear D gene. V gave up 1 base and J gave up 5 bases, with 12 bases separating them. Germline CDR1 reads SEHNR; CDR2 reads FQNEAQ (reference sequence). This CDR3 region has 15 residues. Here the CDR3 DNA reads TGTGCCAGCAGCTTAGGTTCAGGTTTCGATCAGCCCCAGCATTTT. Translating gives CASSLGSGFDQPQHF.

This clonotype occurred a few times. The CDR3 is CASSPGGGLRPQHF. The CDR3 DNA reads as TGTGCCAGCAGCCCAGGGGGCGGCTTGCGGCCCCAGCATTTT. The chain couples TRBV6-2 or TRBV6-3 to TRBJ1-5, with 8 bases fitting TRBD1. Losses at the gene ends were 6 bases for V and 9 bases for J; bases not matched to a gene: 10. Germline V lookup: CDR1 MNHEY, CDR2 SVGEGT. The CDR3 is made up of 14 amino acids.

A few counts support this clonotype. This chain joins TRBV7-9 and TRBJ1-1, with unresolved D. Germline V gene sequence: CDR1 SEHNR, CDR2 FQNEAQ (reference sequence). With 6 bases removed from V and 3 bases from J, the gap between germline ends came to 11 bases. The CDR3 is made up of 13 amino acids. CDR3 sequence: CASSMQADTEAFF. CDR3 nucleotides: TGTGCCAGCAGTATGCAGGCGGACACTGAAGCTTTCTTT.

V usage is TRBV24-1 and J usage is TRBJ2-5, with 9 bases aligning to TRBD2. The CDR3 extends over 17 amino acids. The J segment lost 2 bases and the V segment lost 4 bases, leaving 10 bases of the junction unmatched. Germline V gene lookup returns CDR1 KGHDR and CDR2 SFDVKD. CDR3 DNA: TGTGCCACCAGTGACCGCTCGACTAGCGGACTACAAGAGACCCAGTACTTC. It codes for CATSDRSTSGLQETQYF.

This clonotype was picked up many times. The chain couples TRBV29-1 to TRBJ1-2, with TRBD1 matching 10 bases. The trim removed 4 bases at V and 7 bases at J, leaving 6 bases unmatched. The germline V gene has CDR1 SQVTM and CDR2 ANQGSEA. The CDR3 spans 13 residues. CDR3 sequence reads: CSVADRGLVGYTF. In nucleotides, the CDR3 is TGCAGCGTTGCTGACAGGGGGCTCGTTGGCTACACCTTC.

The chain has TRBV2 and TRBJ2-1, with 9 nucleotides matching TRBD2. V lost 2 bases, J lost 3 bases, and 5 bases stayed unmatched. The CDR3 is 16 amino acids. Germline CDR1 is SNHLY and CDR2 is FYNNEI. The CDR3 spells CASSESSGSFYNEQFF. CDR3 sequence (DNA): TGTGCCAGCAGTGAAAGTAGCGGGAGTTTCTACAATGAGCAGTTCTTC.

The table lists this clonotype with a few counts. The chain is built from TRBV28 and TRBJ1-1; 10 nucleotides agree with TRBD1. Looked up from germline, CDR1 is MDHEN and CDR2 is SYDVKM. This CDR3 contains 15 residues. Unmatched junction bases numbered 9, after V lost 5 bases and J lost 6 bases. DNA for the CDR3: TGTGCCAGCAGTCCCACGGACAGGGGGTTCGCTGAAGCTTTCTTT. It encodes CASSPTDRGFAEAFF. Together with reference TRBV28 and TRBJ1-1, the CDR3 gives the full variable domain: DVKVTQSSRYLVKRTGEKVFLECVQDMDHENMFWYRQDPGLGLRLIYFSYDVKMKEKGDIPEGYSVSREKKERFSLILESASTNQTSMYLCASSPTDRGFAEAFFGQGTRLTVV.

This clonotype was detected only a few times. The gene calls are TRBV7-9 and TRBJ1-1, with D maybe TRBD1 (5 bases). From germline, CDR1 is SEHNR and CDR2 FQNEAQ (reference sequence). V was trimmed by 4 bases and J by 0 bases, leaving 12 bases between them. The CDR3 consists of 15 residues. The CDR3 DNA is TGTGCCAGCAGCTCCCGAGGGGAATTGAACACTGAAGCTTTCTTT. Protein product: CASSSRGELNTEAFF.

Many counts were recorded for this clonotype. The chain is built from TRBV20-1 and TRBJ2-7; 7 bases line up with TRBD1. This CDR3 region has 13 residues. V was pared by 0 bases and J by 6 bases, with 5 bases of the junction left unmatched. The germline V gene encodes CDR1 DFQATT and CDR2 SNEGSKA (reference sequence). The CDR3 coding sequence is TGCAGTGCTAGAGATTTGGCAGGGGGCGAGCAGTACGTC. It encodes CSARDLAGGEQYV.

The V gene is TRBV11-2, the J gene TRBJ2-5; perhaps TRBD1 as D (6 bases). The CDR3 totals 15 residues. The germline V and J ends were trimmed by 1 base and 5 bases, with 14 bases remaining between them. The germline V gene encodes CDR1 SGHAT and CDR2 FQNNGV. CDR3 DNA: TGTGCCAGCAGCTTAGTCCCTGTGAGGGGGGAGACCCAGTACTTC. This gives the protein CASSLVPVRGETQYF. The full variable domain, completed using reference TRBV11-2 and TRBJ2-5, is EAGVAQSPRYKIIEKRQSVAFWCNPISGHATLYWYQQILGQGPKLLIQFQNNGVVDDSQLPKDRFSAERLKGVDSTLKIQPAKLEDSAVYLCASSLVPVRGETQYFGPGTRLLVL.